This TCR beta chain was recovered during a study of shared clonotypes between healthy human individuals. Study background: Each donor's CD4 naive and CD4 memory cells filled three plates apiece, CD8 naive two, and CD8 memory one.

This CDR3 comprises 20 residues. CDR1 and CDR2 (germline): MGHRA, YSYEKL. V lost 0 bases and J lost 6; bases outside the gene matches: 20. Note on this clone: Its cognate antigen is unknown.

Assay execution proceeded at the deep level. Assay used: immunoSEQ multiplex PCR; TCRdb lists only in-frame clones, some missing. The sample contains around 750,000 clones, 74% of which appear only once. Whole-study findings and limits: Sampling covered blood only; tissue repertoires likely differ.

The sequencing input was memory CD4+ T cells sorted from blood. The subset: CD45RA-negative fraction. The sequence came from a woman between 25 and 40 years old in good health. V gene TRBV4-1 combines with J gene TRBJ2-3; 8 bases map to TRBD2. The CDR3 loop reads CASSQDPRRRLAGTTDTQYF. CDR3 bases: TGCGCCAGCAGCCAAGATCCGCGCCGGAGGTTAGCGGGAACGACGGATACGCAGTATTTT.